The rows below give T cell receptor beta chains drawn from one sample of a study of blood T cell repertoires in COVID-19. The table came from immunoSEQ multiplex PCR; TCRdb's copy has only in-frame clones and leaves some out. The sample shows fewer than 250,000 clones, more than 80% of them seen only once. The sequencing input was PBMCs or T cells enriched from blood (not recorded which). Every receptor here comes from a man in his forties or fifties who had been exposed to COVID-19. Both conserved end residues are part of each CDR3. The order of the fields is D gene, clone size, V gene, J gene, CDR3 DNA, CDR3 protein. D genes are given only for firm matches. Clone size appears in some rows only: once, few, many, or a class for an expanded clone.

D: NA
size: NA
V: TRBV5-1
J: TRBJ1-3
DNA: TGCGCCAGCCGACAGCGCCTCTCTGGAAACACCATATATTTT
CDR3: CASRQRLSGNTIYF

D: NA
size: once
V: TRBV6-4
J: TRBJ2-6
DNA: TGTGCCAGCAGTGAACAGGGCTCTGGGGCCAACGTCCTGACTTTC
CDR3: CASSEQGSGANVLTF

D: TRBD2
size: few
V: TRBV4-2
J: TRBJ2-7
DNA: TGTGCCAGCGGGACGCTAGCGGGCTCCTCCTACGAGCAGTACTTC
CDR3: CASGTLAGSSYEQYF

D: TRBD2
size: NA
V: TRBV10-1
J: TRBJ2-1
DNA: TGCGCCAGCAGTCAAGGGACTAGCGGGCCCTACAATGAGCAGTTCTTC
CDR3: CASSQGTSGPYNEQFF

D: TRBD2
size: NA
V: TRBV7-9
J: TRBJ2-5
DNA: TGTGCCAGCAGCTTAGCTAGCGGGAGACTCCAAGAGACCCAGTACTTC
CDR3: CASSLASGRLQETQYF

D: NA
size: once
V: TRBV19
J: TRBJ1-6
DNA: TGTGCCAGTAGTCCGAATCGCATGTCACTCCTCCACTTT
CDR3: CASSPNRMSLLHF

D: NA
size: NA
V: TRBV6-2/TRBV6-3
J: TRBJ2-2
DNA: TGTGCCAGCAGCCCCCGGGGTCTGGCCGGCGGGGAGCTGTTTTTT
CDR3: CASSPRGLAGGELFF

D: NA
size: NA
V: TRBV10-1
J: TRBJ2-2
DNA: TGCGCCAGCAGTGAGCAGGGAAGCACCGGGGAGCTGTTTTTT
CDR3: CASSEQGSTGELFF

D: TRBD1
size: NA
V: TRBV18
J: TRBJ1-6
DNA: TGTGCCAGCTCACGAAGTGGGGGACAGGGTCTTCTTTCCCTCCACTTT
CDR3: CASSRSGGQGLLSLHF

D: NA
size: NA
V: TRBV5-1
J: TRBJ2-1
DNA: TGCGCCAGCAGTTCGGACAGATACAATGAGCAGTTCTTC
CDR3: CASSSDRYNEQFF

D: NA
size: NA
V: TRBV27
J: TRBJ2-1
DNA: TGTGCCAGCAGTTTTTTCCTACGGAATGAGCAGTTCTTC
CDR3: CASSFFLRNEQFF

D: NA
size: once
V: TRBV5-1
J: TRBJ2-1
DNA: TGCGCCAGCAGCATTGGCAGAGGACAAGTTCCCGATGAGCAGTTCTTC
CDR3: CASSIGRGQVPDEQFF

D: TRBD1
size: NA
V: TRBV19
J: TRBJ1-5
DNA: TGTGCCAGTACCATGACAGGGGCTTTCGGCAATCAGCCCCAGCATTTT
CDR3: CASTMTGAFGNQPQHF

D: TRBD2
size: NA
V: TRBV4-2
J: TRBJ2-7
DNA: TGTGCCAGCAGCCAAGATCTAGCGGGGGCCTACGAGCAGTACTTC
CDR3: CASSQDLAGAYEQYF

D: TRBD1
size: NA
V: TRBV9
J: TRBJ2-7
DNA: TGTGCCAGCAGCGCCTCGACAGGGGGTTTCTACGAGCAGTACTTC
CDR3: CASSASTGGFYEQYF

D: TRBD1
size: NA
V: TRBV7-2
J: TRBJ1-1
DNA: TGTGCCAGCAGCCTAACTTATAGACAGGGGAACACTGAAGCTTTCTTT
CDR3: CASSLTYRQGNTEAFF

D: NA
size: NA
V: TRBV13
J: TRBJ2-7
DNA: TGTGCCAGCAGCTTAGCAGGGGGGCAACACGAGCAGTACTTC
CDR3: CASSLAGGQHEQYF

D: TRBD2
size: NA
V: TRBV28
J: TRBJ2-7
DNA: TGTGCGGCTGCCGGGGGGGCAGGGGAGCAGTACTTC
CDR3: CAAAGGAGEQYF

D: TRBD1
size: NA
V: TRBV5-1
J: TRBJ1-1
DNA: TGCGCCAGCAGCTTGAGCGGACAGGCAAACACTGAAGCTTTCTTT
CDR3: CASSLSGQANTEAFF

D: NA
size: NA
V: TRBV7-2
J: TRBJ1-1
DNA: TGTGCCAGCAGCTTACAGGGTCTCAACACTGAAGCTTTCTTT
CDR3: CASSLQGLNTEAFF

D: NA
size: NA
V: TRBV28
J: TRBJ1-1
DNA: TGTGCCAGCAGCCTTCTGAACACTGAAGCTTTCTTT
CDR3: CASSLLNTEAFF

D: NA
size: NA
V: TRBV4-2
J: TRBJ1-2
DNA: TGTGCCAGCAGCCAAGATAGGCAGGCACAGATCTATGGCTACACCTTC
CDR3: CASSQDRQAQIYGYTF

D: NA
size: NA
V: TRBV7-2
J: TRBJ1-1
DNA: TGTGCCAGCAGATCAAGGCGGGGGGGCAAGAACACTGAAGCTTTCTTT
CDR3: CASRSRRGGKNTEAFF

D: NA
size: NA
V: TRBV5-4
J: TRBJ2-2
DNA: TGTGCCAGCAGCTTGTTGGTAGCCGGCACCGGGGAGCTGTTTTTT
CDR3: CASSLLVAGTGELFF

D: TRBD1
size: NA
V: TRBV4-1
J: TRBJ1-2
DNA: TGCGCCAGCAGCCGCCCGGGACAGCCTAACTATGGCTACACCTTC
CDR3: CASSRPGQPNYGYTF